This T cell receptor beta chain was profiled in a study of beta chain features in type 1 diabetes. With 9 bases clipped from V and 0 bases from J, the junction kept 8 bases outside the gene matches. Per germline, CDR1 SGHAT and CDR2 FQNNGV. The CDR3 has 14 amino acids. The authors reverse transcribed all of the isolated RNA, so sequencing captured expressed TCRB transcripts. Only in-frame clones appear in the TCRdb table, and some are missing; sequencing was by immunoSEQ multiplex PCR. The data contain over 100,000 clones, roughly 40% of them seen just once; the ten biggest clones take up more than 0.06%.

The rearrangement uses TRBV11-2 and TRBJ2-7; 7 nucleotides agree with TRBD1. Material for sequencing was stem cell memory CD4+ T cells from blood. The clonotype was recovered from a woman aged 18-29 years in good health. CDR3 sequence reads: CASTPGQSSYEQYF. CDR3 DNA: TGTGCCAGTACTCCGGGACAGAGCTCCTACGAGCAGTACTTC.